This note documents a single T cell receptor beta chain sequence. The record originates from a study of cytomegalovirus exposure and HLA in healthy donors. Looking at the study overall: There were under 130 million unique TCR beta sequences, drawn from some 180 million T cells, in an earlier analysis.

This CDR3 comprises 16 residues. V trimming: 3 bases; J trimming: 1 base; junction bases outside the gene matches: 7. Germline CDR1 and CDR2: LNHNV and YYDKDF (reference sequence). All donors participated as healthy donors of bone marrow. PCR amplification relied on 60 Vbeta primers (plus 13 Jbeta primers). Clones were sequenced by immunoSEQ multiplex PCR, and TCRdb holds only the in-frame ones, with some missing. The repertoire holds approximately 160,000 clones, with around 80% as singletons. What was sequenced was PBMCs. The chain joins TRBV15 to TRBJ2-7, with 9 bases identical to TRBD1. This clonotype was obtained from a woman aged 18-29 years in good health and CMV-seronegative. CDR3 region: CATSRYPGQGSYEQYF. The CDR3 DNA sequence: TGTGCCACCAGCAGGTATCCGGGACAGGGATCCTACGAGCAGTACTTC.